This TCR beta chain originates from a study of OX40 agonist ivuxolimab in advanced cancers. Study-wide context: Among those enrolled, mean age was about 63 years (range 23 to 79) and 82.7% were male. Notes on the study in general: Also showing low normalized T-cell clonal expansion were some of the nonresponders.

This clone was found once. Its antigen is unknown. CDR1 and CDR2 (germline): LNHDA, SQIVND (reference sequence). V gave up 1 base and J gave up 8 bases, with 5 bases separating them. The CDR3 runs to 11 residues. Assay used: immunoSEQ multiplex PCR; TCRdb lists only in-frame clones, some missing. Of under 140,000 clones in the sample, over 85% were seen once. The clonotype comes from an adult with an advanced solid tumor such as melanoma, head and neck, liver or kidney cancer. The chain links TRBV19 to TRBJ1-2; D perhaps matches TRBD1 (5 bases). Sequenced here: CD4+ or CD8+ T cells sorted from blood, sampled in a trial of the OX40 agonist ivuxolimab. The CDR3 sequence: CASSIAGGYTF. The CDR3 DNA reads TGTGCCAGTAGTATAGCAGGGGGCTACACCTTC.